The sequence of this T cell receptor beta chain was determined in a study of T-cell reconstitution after alpha-beta-depleted transplantation in children. Only a few counts were recorded for this clonotype. Trimming took 1 base from V and 3 from J; bases not matched to a gene: 9. The CDR3 is made up of 16 amino acids. CDR1 and CDR2 (germline): KGHSH, LQKENI. TCRbeta library construction was performed incorporating unique molecular identifiers. TCRdb passed the PCR reads through MiXCR, listing each CDR3 protein once. The data hold approximately 350,000 distinct CDR3 sequences, with roughly 13% observed a single time.

The source was PBMCs, collected from the stem cell graft. J is TRBJ2-7 and V is TRBV18; 7 bases fit TRBD1. The sequence was collected from a human donor who donated a stem cell graft to a child with Fanconi anemia. The CDR3 sequence: CASSPLTGVPIYEQYF. CDR3 DNA sequence: TGTGCCAGCTCACCACTTACAGGGGTTCCTATCTACGAGCAGTACTTC.